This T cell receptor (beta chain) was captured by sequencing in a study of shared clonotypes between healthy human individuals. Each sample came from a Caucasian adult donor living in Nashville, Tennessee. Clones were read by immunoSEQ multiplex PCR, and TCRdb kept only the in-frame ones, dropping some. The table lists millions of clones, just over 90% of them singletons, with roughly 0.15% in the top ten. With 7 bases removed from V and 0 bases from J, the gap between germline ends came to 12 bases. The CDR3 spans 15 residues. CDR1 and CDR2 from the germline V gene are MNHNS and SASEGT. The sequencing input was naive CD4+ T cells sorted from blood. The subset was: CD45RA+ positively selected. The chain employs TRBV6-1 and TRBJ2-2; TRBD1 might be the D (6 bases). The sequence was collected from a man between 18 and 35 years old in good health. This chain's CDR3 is CASTMDSANTGELFF. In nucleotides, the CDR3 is TGTGCCAGCACCATGGACAGCGCGAACACCGGGGAGCTGTTTTTT.